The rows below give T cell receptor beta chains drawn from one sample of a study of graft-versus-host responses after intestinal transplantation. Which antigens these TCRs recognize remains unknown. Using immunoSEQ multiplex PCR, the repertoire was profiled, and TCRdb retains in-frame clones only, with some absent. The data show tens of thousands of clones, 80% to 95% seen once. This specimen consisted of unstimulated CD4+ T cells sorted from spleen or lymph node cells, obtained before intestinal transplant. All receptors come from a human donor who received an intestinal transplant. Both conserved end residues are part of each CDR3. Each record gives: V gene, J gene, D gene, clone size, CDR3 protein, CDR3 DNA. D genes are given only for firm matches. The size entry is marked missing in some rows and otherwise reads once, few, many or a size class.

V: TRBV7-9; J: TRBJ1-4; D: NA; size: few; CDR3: CASSSRQEKLFF; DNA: TGTGCCAGCAGCTCTAGGCAGGAAAAACTGTTTTTT
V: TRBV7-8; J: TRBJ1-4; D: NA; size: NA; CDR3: CASSTGRLNEKLFF; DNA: TGTGCCAGCAGCACCGGACGGCTTAATGAAAAACTGTTTTTT
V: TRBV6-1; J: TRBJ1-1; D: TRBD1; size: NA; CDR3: CASSENRGRKEAFF; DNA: TGTGCCAGCAGTGAAAACAGGGGGCGCAAGGAAGCTTTCTTT
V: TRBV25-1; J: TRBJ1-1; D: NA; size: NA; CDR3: CASSETGARTEAFF; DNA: TGTGCCAGCAGTGAAACTGGGGCGCGCACTGAAGCTTTCTTT
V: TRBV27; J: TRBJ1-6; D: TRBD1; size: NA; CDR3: CASSRWTGPNSPLHF; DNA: TGTGCCAGCAGCCGTTGGACAGGGCCAAATTCACCCCTCCACTTT
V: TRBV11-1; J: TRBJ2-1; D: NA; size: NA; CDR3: CASSPRDSHNEQFF; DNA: TGTGCCAGCAGCCCGAGGGACTCGCACAATGAGCAGTTCTTC
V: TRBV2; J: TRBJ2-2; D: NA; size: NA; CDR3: CASSQDLGTGELFF; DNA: TGTGCCAGCAGTCAAGATCTGGGCACCGGGGAGCTGTTTTTT
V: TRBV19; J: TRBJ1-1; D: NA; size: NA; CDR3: CASSIPGGLWNTEAFF; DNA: TGTGCCAGTAGTATACCTGGGGGGCTATGGAACACTGAAGCTTTCTTT
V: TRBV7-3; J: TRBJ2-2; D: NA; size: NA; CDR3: CASSLTPPGPGELFF; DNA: TGTGCCAGCAGCTTAACCCCCCCGGGCCCTGGGGAGCTGTTTTTT
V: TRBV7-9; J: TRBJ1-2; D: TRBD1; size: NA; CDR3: CASSLGQGAYTF; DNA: TGTGCCAGCAGCTTGGGACAGGGAGCCTACACCTTC
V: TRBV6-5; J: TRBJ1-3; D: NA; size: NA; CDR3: CASSYRGYSGNTIYF; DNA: TGTGCCAGCAGTTACAGGGGCTACTCTGGAAACACCATATATTTT
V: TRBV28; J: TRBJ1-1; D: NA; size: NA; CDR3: CASSLYTKGSEAFF; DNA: TGTGCCAGCAGCCTATACACCAAGGGGTCCGAGGCTTTCTTT
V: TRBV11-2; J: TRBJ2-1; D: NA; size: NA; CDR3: CASSLADYNEQFF; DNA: TGTGCCAGCAGTTTAGCGGATTACAATGAGCAGTTCTTC
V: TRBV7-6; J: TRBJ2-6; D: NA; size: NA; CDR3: CASSLTPSGANVLTF; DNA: TGTGCCAGCAGCCTGACACCCTCTGGGGCCAACGTCCTGACTTTC
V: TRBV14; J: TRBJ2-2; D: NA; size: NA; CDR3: CASSQDIIQPNTGELFF; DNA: TGTGCCAGCAGCCAAGATATAATACAGCCGAACACCGGGGAGCTGTTTTTT
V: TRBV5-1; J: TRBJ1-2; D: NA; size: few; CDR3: CASRAGRAYGYTF; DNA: TGCGCCAGCAGGGCGGGCAGGGCCTATGGCTACACCTTC
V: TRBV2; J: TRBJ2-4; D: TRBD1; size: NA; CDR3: CASSEATGGAWANAKNIQYF; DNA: TGTGCCAGCAGTGAAGCCACAGGGGGCGCATGGGCTAACGCCAAAAACATTCAGTACTTC
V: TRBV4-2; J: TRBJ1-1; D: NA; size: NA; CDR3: CASSQGNTEAFF; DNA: TGTGCCAGCAGCCAAGGTAACACTGAAGCTTTCTTT
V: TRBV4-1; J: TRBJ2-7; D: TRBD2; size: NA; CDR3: CASSQDLGLASFEQYF; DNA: TGCGCCAGCAGCCAAGATCTTGGACTAGCGTCTTTCGAGCAGTACTTC
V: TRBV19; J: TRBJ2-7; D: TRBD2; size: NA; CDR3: CASSRSGRDYEQYF; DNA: TGTGCCAGTAGTAGGAGCGGGAGAGACTACGAGCAGTACTTC
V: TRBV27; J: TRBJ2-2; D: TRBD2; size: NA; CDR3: CASSPRGLAGYANTGELFF; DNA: TGTGCCAGCAGCCCAAGGGGCCTAGCGGGTTACGCGAACACCGGGGAGCTGTTTTTT
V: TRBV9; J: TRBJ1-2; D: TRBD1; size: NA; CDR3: CASSVEVTGQGYTF; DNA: TGTGCCAGCAGCGTAGAGGTGACGGGACAGGGCTACACCTTC
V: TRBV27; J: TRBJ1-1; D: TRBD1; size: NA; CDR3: CASRNSGQGGNTEAFF; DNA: TGTGCCAGCAGAAATTCCGGACAGGGAGGGAACACTGAAGCTTTCTTT
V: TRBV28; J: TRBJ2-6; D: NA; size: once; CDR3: CASRQGGASGANVLTF; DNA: TGTGCCAGCAGGCAGGGGGGCGCATCTGGGGCCAACGTCCTGACTTTC
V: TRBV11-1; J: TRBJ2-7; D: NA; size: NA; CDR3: CASSLRQDAYGEQYF; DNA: TGTGCCAGCAGCTTACGACAGGATGCATACGGCGAGCAGTACTTC
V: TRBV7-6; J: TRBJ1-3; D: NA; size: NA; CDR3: CASSFRLGNTIYF; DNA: TGTGCCAGCAGCTTTCGTTTGGGGAACACCATATATTTT
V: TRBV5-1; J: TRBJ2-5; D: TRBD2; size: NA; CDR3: CASSLEAGVETQYF; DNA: TGCGCCAGCAGCTTGGAAGCGGGAGTTGAGACCCAGTACTTC
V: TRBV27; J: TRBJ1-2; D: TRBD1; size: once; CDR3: CASSQDRAGYTF; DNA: TGTGCCAGCAGTCAGGACAGGGCTGGCTACACCTTC
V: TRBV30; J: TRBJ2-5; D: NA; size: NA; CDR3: CAWSGLLRETQYF; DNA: TGTGCCTGGAGCGGACTATTGAGAGAGACCCAGTACTTC
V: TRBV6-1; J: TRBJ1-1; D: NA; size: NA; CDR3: CASSQGRVEAFF; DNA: TGTGCCAGCAGTCAAGGACGGGTTGAAGCTTTCTTT
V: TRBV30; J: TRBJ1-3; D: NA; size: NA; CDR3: CAWSARVSGNTIYF; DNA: TGTGCCTGGAGCGCCAGGGTCTCTGGAAACACCATATATTTT